Listed here is a single T cell receptor (beta chain). The data stem from a study of blood T cell repertoires in COVID-19. The overall study: Nucleic acid was either cDNA or gDNA, and it came from T cells, B-cell-depleted T cells, or PBMCs.

In the original workflow: Cell counts per sample came from amplifying reference gene primers. Method: immunoSEQ multiplex PCR; TCRdb's copy keeps in-frame clones and lacks some. V and J calls and clone size follow that table, whereas D and trimming were derived from the DNA. The sample comprises some 130,000 clones, around 89% of which are singletons, and roughly 2.9% rests with the top ten. This CDR3 contains 14 residues. The junction had 6 bases not matched to a gene; V was cut back by 4 bases and J by 8 bases. The V gene's germline CDR1 is SGHAT and CDR2 FQNNGV. The sequenced sample was peripheral blood. This chain uses TRBV11-2 with TRBJ2-3, with TRBD1 identical over 10 bases. This sequence was found in a man aged 55 to 70 with active or convalescent COVID-19. The CDR3 coding sequence is TGTGCCAGCAGCTCCCGGACAGGGGGGGGTACGCAGTATTTT. Translated, it gives CASSSRTGGGTQYF.